The 3 T cell receptor beta chains below all came from one sample that was sequenced in a study of cytomegalovirus exposure and HLA in healthy donors. The study ran its PCR with 60 Vbeta and 13 Jbeta primers. Libraries were prepared by immunoSEQ multiplex PCR; TCRdb keeps only in-frame clonotypes and omits some of them. Of more than 130,000 clones detected, about 78% appear once; the ten largest clones hold 2.5% to 3.5%. The source material was PBMCs. The receptors here all came from a male donor in good health and CMV-seronegative.

CDR3 bases: TGCGCCAGCAGCCAAGAAACAGCGGTCGATGAGCAGTTCTTC. This codes for CASSQETAVDEQFF. V usage is TRBV4-3 and J usage is TRBJ2-1; D is possibly TRBD2 (5 bases). Germline V gene lookup returns CDR1 LGHNA and CDR2 YSLEER. The CDR3 runs 14 residues. Trimming removed 0 bases at V and 8 bases at J, with 11 bases between.

This chain uses TRBV4-1 with TRBJ2-7; no reliable D call. V lost 3 bases, J lost 0 bases, and 3 bases lay in between. The CDR3 runs 12 residues. Germline V lookup: CDR1 MGHRA, CDR2 YSYEKL. The CDR3 here is CASSQSSYEQYF. CDR3 in DNA: TGCGCCAGCAGCCAGAGCTCCTACGAGCAGTACTTC.

This chain uses TRBV4-3 with TRBJ1-1; D is perhaps TRBD1 (6 bases). The V gene's germline CDR1 is LGHNA and CDR2 YSLEER. The CDR3 is 14 amino acids. V dropped 3 bases and J dropped 5 bases, with 13 bases sitting between them. The chain's CDR3 is CASSHTQGRTEAFF. In DNA form, the CDR3 reads TGCGCCAGCAGCCACACCCAGGGGAGAACTGAAGCTTTCTTT.